This passage covers 27 T cell receptor beta chains from one sample sequenced in a study of T-cell memory formation after mild COVID-19. TCRdb passed the 5' RACE reads through MiXCR, listing each CDR3 protein once. The sample has fewer than 350,000 distinct CDR3 sequences; around 15% are singletons. The specimen was PBMCs or a T cell subset sorted from them (not recorded which). All receptors come from a man aged 18 to 35 who had mild COVID-19 (a few samples of this study predate the infection). Cell type and time point are not known.

J is TRBJ2-7 and V is TRBV5-1; D is perhaps TRBD2 (6 bases). From germline, CDR1 is SGHRS and CDR2 YFSETQ. This CDR3 contains 15 residues. V was trimmed by 0 bases and J by 4 bases, leaving 14 bases between them. For the CDR3, the DNA is TGCGCCAGCAGCTTGGGCTCCGGGGGAGAGTACGAGCAGTACGTC. It translates to CASSLGSGGEYEQYV.

The chain combines TRBV7-2 with TRBJ2-5, with D hard to call. The length of the CDR3 is 11 residues. Germline CDR1 is SGHTA and CDR2 is FQGNSA. Deletions cut 0 bases from V and 13 bases from J, with 9 bases between. CDR3 in DNA: TGTGCCAGCAGCTTAGCGGACCTTCTGTACTTC. Amino acids: CASSLADLLYF.

This clonotype came up a few times. The CDR3: CASSLRGRAYEQYF. DNA of the CDR3: TGTGCCAGCAGTTTAAGGGGGAGAGCCTACGAGCAGTACTTC. The chain recombines TRBV27 with TRBJ2-7; weak D call: TRBD1 (6 bases). V lost 2 bases to trimming and J lost 2 bases, with 10 bases between them. The CDR3 sequence is 14 residues long. CDR1 and CDR2 from the germline V gene are MNHEY and SMNVEV (reference sequence).

This clonotype has just a few counts. The J gene is TRBJ2-1, the V gene TRBV5-1; 7 bases line up with TRBD1. The germline V gene has CDR1 SGHRS and CDR2 YFSETQ. The CDR3 has 13 residues. V shed 3 bases, J shed 8 bases, and the junction held 5 bases outside the gene matches. In DNA form, the CDR3 reads TGCGCCAGCAGCTGGGGGACAGCGGATGAGCAGTTCTTC. Protein: CASSWGTADEQFF.

The table lists this clonotype with a few counts. V and J are TRBV27 and TRBJ2-2, with 7 bases matching TRBD1. Germline V gives CDR1 MNHEY, CDR2 SMNVEV (reference sequence). The J segment lost 3 bases and the V segment lost 2 bases, leaving 12 bases of the junction unmatched. This CDR3 has 18 residues. The CDR3 loop reads CASSLRRGSNTYTGELFF. CDR3 nucleotide sequence: TGTGCCAGCAGTTTACGCAGGGGGAGCAACACCTACACCGGGGAGCTGTTTTTT.

This clonotype turned up a few times. The rearrangement joins TRBV12-3 or TRBV12-4 to TRBJ1-4, with 9 bases identical to TRBD1. This CDR3 is 17 amino acids long. Trimming removed 3 bases from V and 8 bases from J; junction bases left unmatched: 13. The CDR3 region is CASSFSFRGTGYEKLFF. The CDR3 coding sequence is TGTGCCAGCAGTTTCTCGTTTCGGGGGACAGGGTACGAAAAACTGTTTTTT.

The chain links TRBV12-3 or TRBV12-4 to TRBJ1-1; a weak D match, TRBD1 (5 bases). The germline V and J ends were trimmed by 6 bases and 8 bases, with 16 bases remaining between them. The CDR3 is 13 amino acids. CDR3 amino acids: CASRRDGVSEAFF. In DNA form, the CDR3 reads TGTGCCAGCAGACGGGACGGGGTGAGCGAAGCTTTCTTT.

This clonotype has just a few counts. The gene calls are TRBV11-2 and TRBJ2-3; D perhaps matches TRBD2 (5 bases). The CDR3 length is 14 residues. Germline V gene sequence: CDR1 SGHAT, CDR2 FQNNGV. The germline V and J ends were trimmed by 6 bases and 4 bases, with 14 bases remaining between them. In DNA form, the CDR3 reads TGTGCCAGCAGTCCTAGCCGGTGGCCAGATACGCAGTATTTT. It specifies CASSPSRWPDTQYF.

This clonotype has more than one count but fewer than ten. The genes are TRBV7-6 and TRBJ2-3; D uncertain. Trimming cost V 7 bases and J 5 bases, with 13 bases left between them. This CDR3 has 13 amino acids. Germline lookup yields CDR1 SGHVS and CDR2 FNYEAQ. The CDR3 coding sequence is TGTGCCAGCAACGGCGGCGAAGGAGATACGCAGTATTTT. Its translation is CASNGGEGDTQYF.

The sample holds a few counts of this clonotype. This chain links TRBV9 with TRBJ1-6; 8 nucleotides match TRBD1. The CDR3 consists of 16 residues. The ends lost 3 bases at V and 2 bases at J; junction bases unmatched: 4. Germline V gene lookup returns CDR1 SGDLS and CDR2 YYNGEE. CDR3 DNA: TGTGCCAGCAGCGCCCGGGACAGGCCCTATAATTCACCCCTCCACTTT. Translation gives CASSARDRPYNSPLHF.

This clonotype was seen a handful of times. The V and J genes are TRBV20-1 and TRBJ2-7, with 7 bases lining up with TRBD2. The ends lost 3 bases at V and 0 bases at J; junction bases unmatched: 8. Germline V gene data show CDR1 as DFQATT and CDR2 as SNEGSKA (reference sequence). This CDR3 has 15 amino acids. The CDR3 DNA reads as TGCAGTGCTAGCTACCCCGGGGACTACTCCTACGAGCAGTACTTC. It specifies CSASYPGDYSYEQYF.

The gene calls are TRBV5-6 and TRBJ2-7, with D possibly being TRBD1 (6 bases). The CDR3 runs 16 residues. Germline V lookup: CDR1 SGHDT, CDR2 YYEEEE. With 4 bases removed from V and 0 bases from J, the gap between germline ends came to 17 bases. CDR3 coding DNA: TGTGCCAGCAGCCTCCACAGGGTGGGGAGCTCCTACGAGCAGTACGTC. It codes for CASSLHRVGSSYEQYV.

The DNA for the CDR3 is TGTGCCAGCAGGTGGACAGGATCCTACAATGAGCAGTTCTTC. As protein: CASRWTGSYNEQFF. The chain recombines TRBV27 with TRBJ2-1; the match to TRBD1 covers 7 bases. The germline V gene has CDR1 MNHEY and CDR2 SMNVEV (reference sequence). The CDR3 consists of 14 residues. V was clipped by 6 bases and J by 1 base; unmatched bases: 3.

The V call is TRBV12-3 or TRBV12-4, the J call TRBJ1-1; 9 bases align to TRBD1. The CDR3 extends over 14 amino acids. The V gene end was trimmed by 6 bases and the J gene end by 6 bases; junction bases not matched to a gene: 8. The CDR3 sequence: CASRKPGQGSEAFF. In DNA, the CDR3 is TGTGCCAGCAGGAAACCGGGACAGGGCTCTGAAGCTTTCTTT.

V gene TRBV5-1 combines with J gene TRBJ2-1; perhaps TRBD2 as D (5 bases). This CDR3 region has 12 residues. The germline V and J ends were trimmed by 4 bases and 5 bases, with 7 bases remaining between them. CDR1 is SGHRS, CDR2 YFSETQ, per germline. The CDR3 DNA follows: TGCGCCAGCAGCCACGGGGACAATGAGCAGTTCTTC. Amino acids: CASSHGDNEQFF.

V gene TRBV5-1 combines with J gene TRBJ2-5; D not certain. Trimming stripped 0 bases from V and 3 bases from J, with 6 bases between. Germline CDR1 and CDR2: SGHRS and YFSETQ. The CDR3 consists of 13 residues. The CDR3 nucleotides read TGCGCCAGCAGCTTGGAGACCGAAGAGACCCAGTACTTC. Encoded protein: CASSLETEETQYF.

The chain links TRBV11-3 to TRBJ1-1; D is perhaps TRBD1 (6 bases). Trimming took 6 bases from V and 1 from J, leaving 12 bases between them. Germline CDR1 SGHNT, CDR2 YENEEA. This CDR3 region has 14 residues. CDR3 nucleotides: TGTGCCAGCAGTATAGGGGGAACGAACACTGAAGCTTTCTTT. As protein: CASSIGGTNTEAFF. The full variable domain, in which reference TRBV11-3 and TRBJ1-1 provide the parts outside the CDR3, is EAGVVQSPRYKIIEKKQPVAFWCNPISGHNTLYWYLQNLGQGPELLIRYENEEAVDDSQLPKDRFSAERLKGVDSTLKIQPAELGDSAVYLCASSIGGTNTEAFFGQGTRLTVV.

The gene calls are TRBV5-1 and TRBJ1-6; D is uncertain. The germline V and J ends were trimmed by 0 bases and 5 bases, with 6 bases remaining between them. The germline gives CDR1 SGHRS, CDR2 YFSETQ. The CDR3 length is 14 residues. As DNA, the CDR3 is TGCGCCAGCAGCTTGGAAACAGATAATTCACCCCTCCACTTT. Translated, it gives CASSLETDNSPLHF.

The chain recombines TRBV6-1 with TRBJ1-1; a weak D match, TRBD1 (5 bases). Germline V gene data show CDR1 as MNHNS and CDR2 as SASEGT. The CDR3 runs to 12 residues. Deletions cut 3 bases from V and 7 bases from J, with 9 bases between. CDR3 sequence: CASSDFGGEAFF. The CDR3 coding sequence is TGTGCCAGCAGTGATTTCGGGGGTGAAGCTTTCTTT.

The rearrangement uses TRBV11-2 and TRBJ1-1, with unresolved D. CDR1 is SGHAT and CDR2 is FQNNGV in the germline V gene. The V gene lost 3 bases and the J gene lost 5 bases, with 7 bases spanning the gap. The CDR3 is 12 amino acids. CDR3 DNA: TGTGCCAGCAGCTTGGACGCAACTGAAGCTTTCTTT. Protein product: CASSLDATEAFF.

This clonotype appeared a few times. V is TRBV27 and J is TRBJ1-1, with D maybe TRBD1 (6 bases). The CDR3 consists of 15 residues. The V end was cut by 3 bases, the J end by 0 bases, with 11 bases between. The germline V gene encodes CDR1 MNHEY and CDR2 SMNVEV (reference sequence). This chain's CDR3 is CASSFSGGMNTEAFF. DNA for the CDR3: TGTGCCAGCAGTTTTTCTGGGGGCATGAACACTGAAGCTTTCTTT.

The gene calls are TRBV7-9 and TRBJ2-1; a possible D gene is TRBD2 (6 bases). Deletions cut 2 bases from V and 7 bases from J, with 21 bases between. This CDR3 region has 17 residues. Germline CDR1 SEHNR, CDR2 FQNEAQ (reference sequence). CDR3 loop: CASSLPAVGGDGNEQFF. The DNA of the CDR3 is TGTGCCAGCAGCTTACCGGCGGTGGGCGGGGATGGAAATGAGCAGTTCTTC.

This clonotype was picked up a small number of times. V usage is TRBV6-2 or TRBV6-3 and J usage is TRBJ1-1, with D maybe TRBD1 (6 bases). The germline V gene has CDR1 MNHEY and CDR2 SVGEGT. V was pared by 2 bases and J by 1 base, with 11 bases between. The CDR3 runs 15 residues. CDR3 protein: CASSYRGAGNTEAFF. The CDR3 DNA reads TGTGCCAGCAGTTACCGGGGGGCAGGGAACACTGAAGCTTTCTTT.

The genes are TRBV7-9 and TRBJ1-2; maybe TRBD1 (6 bases). Trimming stripped 3 bases from V and 8 bases from J, with 13 bases between. This CDR3 has 13 residues. Per germline, CDR1 SEHNR and CDR2 FQNEAQ (reference sequence). The CDR3 DNA reads TGTGCCAGCAGCTTGGGGACAAGAGTCGGCTACACCTTC. Protein sequence: CASSLGTRVGYTF.

This clonotype was detected many times. The V and J genes are TRBV20-1 and TRBJ2-7; D may be TRBD2 (6 bases). This CDR3 has 13 residues. V lost 6 bases to trimming and J lost 2 bases, with 14 bases between them. Germline V CDR1 and CDR2: DFQATT, SNEGSKA (reference sequence). The CDR3 DNA reads TGCAGTGCGGCAAGGGGAGGACCCTACGAGCAGTACGTC. Protein sequence: CSAARGGPYEQYV.

This clonotype was seen a few times. The V call is TRBV7-3, the J call TRBJ1-2, with 9 bases aligning to TRBD1. CDR1 SGHTA and CDR2 FQGTGA come from the germline V gene. The CDR3 has 13 amino acids. The V and J ends lost 4 bases and 8 bases, in that order; junction bases with no gene match: 5. The CDR3 DNA reads TGTGCCAGCAGCTCAAGGACAGGGGAAGGCTACACCTTC. Residues: CASSSRTGEGYTF. The full variable domain, its missing parts supplied by reference TRBV7-3 and TRBJ1-2, is GAGVSQTPSNKVTEKGKYVELRCDPISGHTALYWYRQSLGQGPEFLIYFQGTGAADDSGLPNDRFFAVRPEGSVSTLKIQRTERGDSAVYLCASSSRTGEGYTFGSGTRLTVV.

This clonotype was recorded a few times. As DNA, the CDR3 is TGTGCCAGCAGCCACGCAGGGACAGCGGGGGCCTACGAGCAGTACTTC. The encoded protein is CASSHAGTAGAYEQYF. The J gene is TRBJ2-7, the V gene TRBV6-6; maybe TRBD2 (8 bases). The CDR3 covers 16 residues. CDR1 and CDR2 (germline): MNHNY, SVGAGI (reference sequence). V gave up 6 bases and J gave up 2 bases, with 20 bases separating them.